The clone carrying this T cell receptor (beta chain) has only a few counts. Its antigen is as yet unknown. The record originates from a study of post-analysis software for immune sequencing data. Background on the study: Recorded subtypes: relapsing-remitting, secondary progressive, progressive-relapsing; some patients unannotated. Study results and caveats: Compared against controls, patients with multiple sclerosis displayed significantly lower normalized Chao1 diversity. Samples sharing a preparation batch grouped tightly together when assessed by F measure.

TCR beta cDNA libraries included unique molecular identifiers. Between about 1 and 11 million T cells gave rise to roughly 0.5 million cDNA molecules. TCRdb passed the PCR reads through MiXCR, listing each CDR3 protein once. The sample lists a few hundred thousand distinct CDR3 sequences, roughly 35% occurring once. Sequenced material: blood. This receptor was taken from a girl aged 5-17 years with multiple sclerosis.

The CDR3 is CAISESGAHYEQYF. The CDR3, as DNA: TGTGCCATCAGTGAGTCGGGAGCTCACTACGAGCAGTACTTC. This rearrangement joins TRBV10-3 to TRBJ2-7; maybe TRBD2 (5 bases). Per the germline V gene, CDR1 is ENHRY and CDR2 is SYGVKD. The CDR3 sequence is 14 residues long. Trimming cost V 0 bases and J 3 bases, with 9 bases left between them.